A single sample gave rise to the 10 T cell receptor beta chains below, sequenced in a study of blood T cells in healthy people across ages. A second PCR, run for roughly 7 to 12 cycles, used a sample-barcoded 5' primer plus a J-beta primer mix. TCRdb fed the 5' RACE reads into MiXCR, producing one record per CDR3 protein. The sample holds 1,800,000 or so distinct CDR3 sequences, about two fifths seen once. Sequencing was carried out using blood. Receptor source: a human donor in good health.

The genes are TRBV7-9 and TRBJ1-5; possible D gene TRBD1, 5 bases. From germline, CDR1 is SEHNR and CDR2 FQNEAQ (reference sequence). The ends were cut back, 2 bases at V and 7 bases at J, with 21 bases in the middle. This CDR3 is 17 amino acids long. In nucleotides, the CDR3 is TGTGCCAGCAGCTTAAAGGGATACAGGCGATCCGGGCAGCCCCAGCATTTT. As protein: CASSLKGYRRSGQPQHF. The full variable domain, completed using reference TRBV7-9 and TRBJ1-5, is DTGVSQNPRHKITKRGQNVTFRCDPISEHNRLYWYRQTLGQGPEFLTYFQNEAQLEKSRLLSDRFSAERPKGSFSTLEIQRTEQGDSAMYLCASSLKGYRRSGQPQHFGDGTRLSIL.

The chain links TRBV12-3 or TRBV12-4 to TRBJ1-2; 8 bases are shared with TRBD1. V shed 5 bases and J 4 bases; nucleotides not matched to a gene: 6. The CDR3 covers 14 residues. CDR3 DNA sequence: TGTGCCAGCAGTCAGACAGGGGTGGGCTATGGCTACACCTTC. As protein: CASSQTGVGYGYTF.

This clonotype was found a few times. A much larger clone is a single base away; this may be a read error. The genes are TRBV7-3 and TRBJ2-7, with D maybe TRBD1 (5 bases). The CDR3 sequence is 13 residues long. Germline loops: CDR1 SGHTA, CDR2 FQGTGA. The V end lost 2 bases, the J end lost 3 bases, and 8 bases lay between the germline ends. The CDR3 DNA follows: TGTGCCAGCAGCTTATACAGGTTCTACGAGCAGTACTTC. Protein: CASSLYRFYEQYF.

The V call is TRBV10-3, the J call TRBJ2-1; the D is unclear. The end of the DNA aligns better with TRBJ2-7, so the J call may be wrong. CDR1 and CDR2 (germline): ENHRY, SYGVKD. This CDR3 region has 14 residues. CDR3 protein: CAISIEGPYNEQYF. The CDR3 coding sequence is TGTGCCATCAGCATCGAAGGACCCTACAATGAGCAGTACTTC.

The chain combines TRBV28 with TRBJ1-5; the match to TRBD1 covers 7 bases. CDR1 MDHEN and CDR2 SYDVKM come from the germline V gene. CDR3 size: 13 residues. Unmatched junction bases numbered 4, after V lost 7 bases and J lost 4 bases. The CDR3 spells CASKRGLNQPQHF. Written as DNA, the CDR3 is TGTGCCAGCAAGAGGGGGCTGAATCAGCCCCAGCATTTT.

CDR3 in DNA: TGTGCCAGCAGCTGGCGAGGGACAGGGGGACGCGAGCAGTACTTC. Its protein product is CASSWRGTGGREQYF. The chain is built from TRBV7-2 and TRBJ2-7; 11 bases align to TRBD1. CDR1 and CDR2 from the germline V gene are SGHTA and FQGNSA. CDR3 length: 15 residues. Germline trimming cut 4 bases from V and 6 bases from J; bases unmatched to any gene: 8. Variable domain in full (rest from reference TRBV7-2 and TRBJ2-7): GAGVSQSPSNKVTEKGKDVELRCDPISGHTALYWYRQSLGQGLEFLIYFQGNSAPDKSGLPSDRFSAERTGGSVSTLTIQRTQQEDSAVYLCASSWRGTGGREQYFGPGTRLTVT.

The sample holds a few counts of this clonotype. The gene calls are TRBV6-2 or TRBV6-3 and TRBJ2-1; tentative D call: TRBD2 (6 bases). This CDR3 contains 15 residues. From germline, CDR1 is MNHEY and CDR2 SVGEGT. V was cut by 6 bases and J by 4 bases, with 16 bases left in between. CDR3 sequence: CASSHPGLSYNEQFF. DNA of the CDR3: TGTGCCAGCAGCCATCCGGGACTGTCTTACAATGAGCAGTTCTTC.

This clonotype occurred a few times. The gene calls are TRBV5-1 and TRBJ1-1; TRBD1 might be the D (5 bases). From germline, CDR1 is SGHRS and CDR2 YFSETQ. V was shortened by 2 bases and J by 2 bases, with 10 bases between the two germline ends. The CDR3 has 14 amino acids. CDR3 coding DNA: TGCGCCAGCAGCTTTGACAGTTTAAACACTGAAGCTTTCTTT. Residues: CASSFDSLNTEAFF.

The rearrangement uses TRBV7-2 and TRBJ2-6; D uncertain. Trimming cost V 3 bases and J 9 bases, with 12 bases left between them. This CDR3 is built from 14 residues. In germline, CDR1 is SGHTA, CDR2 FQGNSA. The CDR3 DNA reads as TGTGCCAGCAGCTTGGGAACTTCGGGCAACGTCCTGACTTTC. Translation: CASSLGTSGNVLTF.

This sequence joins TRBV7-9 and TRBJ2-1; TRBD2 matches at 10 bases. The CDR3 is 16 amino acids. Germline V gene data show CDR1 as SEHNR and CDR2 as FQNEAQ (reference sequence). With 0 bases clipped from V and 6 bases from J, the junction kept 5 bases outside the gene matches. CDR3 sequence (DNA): TGTGCCAGCAGCTTAGCGCTAGCGGGGGAAATCAATGAGCAGTTCTTC. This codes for CASSLALAGEINEQFF.